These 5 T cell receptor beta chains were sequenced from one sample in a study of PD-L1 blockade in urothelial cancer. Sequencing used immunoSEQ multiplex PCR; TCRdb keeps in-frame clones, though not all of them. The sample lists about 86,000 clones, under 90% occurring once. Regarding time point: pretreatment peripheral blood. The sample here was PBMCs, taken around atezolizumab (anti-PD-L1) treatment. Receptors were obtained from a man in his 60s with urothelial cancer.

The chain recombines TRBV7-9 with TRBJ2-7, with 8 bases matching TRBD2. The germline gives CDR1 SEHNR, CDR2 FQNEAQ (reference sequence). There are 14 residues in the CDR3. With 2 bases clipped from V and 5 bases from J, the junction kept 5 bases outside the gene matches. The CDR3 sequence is CASSLKRGQDEQYF. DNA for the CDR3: TGTGCCAGCAGCTTAAAGCGGGGGCAGGACGAGCAGTACTTC.

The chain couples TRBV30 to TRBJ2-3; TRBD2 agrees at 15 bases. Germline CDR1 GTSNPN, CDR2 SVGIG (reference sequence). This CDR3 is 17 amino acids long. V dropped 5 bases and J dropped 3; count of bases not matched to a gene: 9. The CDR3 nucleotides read TGTGCCTGGGCCGGGACTAGCGGGGGGCATCCAACAGATACGCAGTATTTT. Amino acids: CAWAGTSGGHPTDTQYF.

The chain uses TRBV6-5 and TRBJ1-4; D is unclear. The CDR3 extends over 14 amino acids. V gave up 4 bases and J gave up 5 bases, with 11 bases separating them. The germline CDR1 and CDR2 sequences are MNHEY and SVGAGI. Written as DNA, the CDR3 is TGTGCCAGCAGTTTTGGAGGGCCCAATGAAAAACTGTTTTTT. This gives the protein CASSFGGPNEKLFF.

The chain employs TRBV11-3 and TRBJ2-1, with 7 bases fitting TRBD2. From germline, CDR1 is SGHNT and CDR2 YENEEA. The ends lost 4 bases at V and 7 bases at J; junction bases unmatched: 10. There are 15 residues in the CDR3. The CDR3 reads CASSSLGLAENEQFF. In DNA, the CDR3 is TGTGCCAGCAGCTCTTTAGGGCTAGCGGAAAATGAGCAGTTCTTC.

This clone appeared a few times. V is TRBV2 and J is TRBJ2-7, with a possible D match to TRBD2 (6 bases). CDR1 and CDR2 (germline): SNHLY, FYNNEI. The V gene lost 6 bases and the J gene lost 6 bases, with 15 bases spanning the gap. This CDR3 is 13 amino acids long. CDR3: CASRADGGGEQYF. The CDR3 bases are TGTGCCAGCAGGGCGGACGGGGGAGGCGAGCAGTACTTC.